This T cell receptor (beta chain) appears in the sequencing data of a study of blood T cells in healthy people across ages (dated by TCRdb to the mid-2010s). Study-wide context: Template switching captured roughly one uniquely barcoded TCR beta cDNA molecule per two T cells in model experiments. To track age-related changes in TCR beta repertoire diversity, the study relied on deep sequencing normalized with unique cDNA molecular identifiers. The donors were split into four age groups: young (average about 15 years), middle-aged (around 40), aged (about 62) and long-lived (more than 80). To avoid experimental bias, donors of different ages were distributed randomly across sequencing lanes. Two additional independent replicas of 1 million unique cDNA reads from the same blood draw were analyzed for two donors (one aged 18 to 30 and one aged 80 or older).

Remarks on this clonotype: Its antigen remains undetermined. Base qualities are not at hand, and no much larger clone is one base apart.

The library was built by means of 5' RACE. The instrument was an Illumina HiSeq 2500. A second PCR of roughly 7 to 11 cycles was performed with a sample-barcoded 5' primer and a J-beta primer mix. A template-switch 5' adaptor carrying 12 random nucleotides introduced a unique molecular identifier onto each TCR beta cDNA molecule. At least 3 million CDR3-containing paired-end reads were obtained from each sample. First-strand cDNA was synthesized from all RNA with the Mint cDNA synthesis kit, primed by a TRBC-specific oligonucleotide. After uracil-DNA glycosylase treatment, a first 18-cycle PCR used universal primers M1SS and BC2_uni_R on all cDNA. The published analysis was carried out like this. For normalization, 1 million high-quality reads, each with a distinct molecular identifier, were randomly selected from each sample. Reads sharing molecular identifiers were discarded rather than binned into consensus sequences. MiTCR, with a Q25 quality threshold and the strictest error-elimination algorithm, was used for CDR3 identification, clonotype clustering and error correction. A nonparametric unseen species model with Euler transformation was used to estimate a lower bound on total TCR beta diversity. Clones were called with MiXCR by TCRdb after fastp trimmed the public reads at Q25, and only in-frame beta chains were retained. Merged by CDR3 protein, the rows form single entries marked with the most common genes and DNA. V and J calls and clone size were set by TCRdb, not the authors. This sample holds about 1.4 million distinct CDR3 sequences; 59% were observed only once. Roughly 7% of the sample lies in the top ten.

The paper as a whole reports these results and caveats: Donor CMV infection status was unknown, potentially confounding age-related changes in expanded clonotypes. Estimates of total diversity from one million sequenced T cells were regarded as lower bounds and underestimates. Since profiling was done on bulk unsorted PBMCs, naive and antigen-experienced compartments could not be conclusively compared. As age increased, observed TCR beta diversity per million T cells dropped in a roughly linear way, and a significant reduction was already evident by age about 36. The long-lived group showed more naive CD4+ T cells, fewer expanded clones and increased TCR diversity than the aged group, suggesting age selection. Observed TCR beta diversity correlated strongly with the percentage of naive T cells measured by flow cytometry.

Donors were a few dozen systemically healthy Caucasian individuals from Russia aged roughly 6 to 90 years. About 9.8 milliliters of peripheral blood were drawn from each donor into EDTA-treated Vacutainer tubes. Ficoll-Paque density-gradient centrifugation was used to isolate PBMCs, with at least 7 million per sample. Total RNA was extracted from PBMCs with Trizol reagent, with at least 6 micrograms obtained per sample. Naive CD45RAhigh/CD27high T cell percentages were measured by flow cytometry on a PBMC aliquot from every donor. The CDR3 sequence holds 14 residues, the cysteine and phenylalanine included. Only the CDR3 DNA stays, 42 bases, in frame from base 1. According to the germline V gene (reference sequence), CDR1 reads SEHNR and CDR2 reads FQNEAQ. Trimming at the junction amounts to 4 bases on V and 6 bases on J, and the germline ends lie 15 bases apart.

The V gene is TRBV7-9 and the J gene is TRBJ1-1; the D gene identity is not certain. The source of this sequence is a man aged 18 to 35 in good health. Sequencing was carried out using blood. The sequence in DNA is TGTGCCAGCAGCTCTCCTGTAGCGGGCCCTGAAGCTTTCTTT. Translated, it gives CASSSPVAGPEAFF.